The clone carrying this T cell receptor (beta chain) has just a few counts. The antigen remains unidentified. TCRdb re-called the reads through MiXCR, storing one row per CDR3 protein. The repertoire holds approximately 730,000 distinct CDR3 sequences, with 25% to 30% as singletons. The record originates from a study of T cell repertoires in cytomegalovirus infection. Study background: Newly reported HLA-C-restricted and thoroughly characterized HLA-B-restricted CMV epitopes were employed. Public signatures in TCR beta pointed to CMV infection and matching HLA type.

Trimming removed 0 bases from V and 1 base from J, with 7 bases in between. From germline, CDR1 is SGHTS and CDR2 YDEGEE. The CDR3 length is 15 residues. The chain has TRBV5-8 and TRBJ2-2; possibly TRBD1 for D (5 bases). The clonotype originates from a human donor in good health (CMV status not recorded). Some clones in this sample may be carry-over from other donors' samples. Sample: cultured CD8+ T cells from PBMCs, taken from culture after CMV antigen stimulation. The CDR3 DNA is TGTGCCAGCAGCTTGGGACAGAAGAACACCGGGGAGCTGTTTTTT. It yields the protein CASSLGQKNTGELFF. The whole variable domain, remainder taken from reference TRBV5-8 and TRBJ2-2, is EAGVTQSPTHLIKTRGQQATLRCSPISGHTSVYWYQQALGLGLQFLLWYDEGEERNRGNFPPRFSGRQFPNYSSELNVNALELEDSALYLCASSLGQKNTGELFFGEGSRLTVL.